This TCR beta chain was identified during a study of blood T cell repertoires in COVID-19. Overall study: Donors in the United States, Italy and Spain gave samples during acute or convalescent COVID-19.

With 0 bases removed from V and 2 bases from J, the gap between germline ends came to 11 bases. Germline CDR1 reads SGHRS; CDR2 reads YFSETQ. This CDR3 spans 15 amino acids. The table came from immunoSEQ multiplex PCR; TCRdb's copy has only in-frame clones and leaves some out. The sample lists about 97,000 clones; approximately 90% were seen once. Specimen: peripheral blood. The receptor was isolated from a man aged 55 to 70 with acute or convalescent COVID-19. This chain connects TRBV5-1 to TRBJ1-2, with unresolved D. The CDR3: CASSLVKGSNYGYTF. The CDR3 DNA sequence: TGCGCCAGCAGCTTGGTCAAAGGGAGCAACTATGGCTACACCTTC.